This entry lists 14 T cell receptor beta chains sequenced from one sample in a study of human T cells and chemical hapten exposure. TCRdb redid the calling of the RACE reads with MiXCR, one entry per CDR3 protein. This repertoire shows around 120,000 distinct CDR3 sequences, 9.5% to 12% found once; its top ten account for approximately 4%. Time point denoted: patch test 1, 2 weeks after DPC sensitization. Indicated treatment: therapeutic diphenylcyclopropenone sensitization with weekly scalp DPC. The material sequenced was whole blood, taken in connection with sensitization to the hapten diphenylcyclopropenone (DPC). The receptors derive from a woman aged 40-49 years with alopecia areata. Some clones in this sample may be carry-over from other donors' samples.

This clonotype came up many times. The V and J genes are TRBV18 and TRBJ1-6; 8 nucleotides align to TRBD1. The CDR3 length is 15 residues. CDR1 and CDR2 (germline): KGHSH, LQKENI. Trimming at V came to 3 bases and at J to 6 bases, leaving 4 bases not matched to a gene. The CDR3 nucleotides read TGTGCCAGCTCACCGGACAGGGTTTCTAATTCACCCCTCCACTTT. This gives the protein CASSPDRVSNSPLHF.

This clonotype has only a few counts. The chain recombines TRBV18 with TRBJ1-5; 12 bases are shared with TRBD1. CDR3 length equals 17 residues. The ends lost 6 bases at V and 2 bases at J; junction bases unmatched: 8. CDR1 is KGHSH, CDR2 LQKENI, per germline. The CDR3 nucleotides read TGTGCCAGCTCTCCCGGGACAGGGGGCTTCGGCAATCAGCCCCAGCATTTT. Residues: CASSPGTGGFGNQPQHF.

This clonotype was recorded at least ten times. V gene TRBV7-2 combines with J gene TRBJ1-5; the D is unclear. Trimming took off 5 bases at V and 0 bases at J, with 20 bases between the two ends. The CDR3 spans 18 residues. Germline V gene lookup returns CDR1 SGHTA and CDR2 FQGNSA. CDR3 coding DNA: TGTGCCAGCAGCCCCCGCGGCGATGGGTCATATAGCAATCAGCCCCAGCATTTT. Its protein product is CASSPRGDGSYSNQPQHF.

This clonotype has a count of ten or more. The chain is built from TRBV6-2 or TRBV6-3 and TRBJ1-2; possible D gene TRBD1, 5 bases. Germline V gene sequence: CDR1 MNHEY, CDR2 SVGEGT. CDR3 length: 16 residues. The V and J ends lost 7 bases and 0 bases respectively, with 18 bases between them. CDR3: CASNPPRDDTNYGYTF. CDR3 DNA: TGTGCCAGCAACCCCCCACGGGACGACACTAACTATGGCTACACCTTC.

Ten or more counts support this clonotype. The chain has TRBV20-1 and TRBJ2-7; TRBD2 might be the D (5 bases). Trimming removed 5 bases from V and 3 bases from J, with 20 bases in between. Per the germline V gene, CDR1 is DFQATT and CDR2 is SNEGSKA (reference sequence). The CDR3 totals 15 residues. The CDR3 is CSASPEELPHYEQYF. Here the CDR3 DNA reads TGCAGTGCTTCCCCGGAGGAGCTACCCCACTACGAGCAGTACTTC.

This rearrangement joins TRBV12-3 or TRBV12-4 to TRBJ2-7; possible D gene TRBD1, 5 bases. There are 12 residues in the CDR3. With 6 bases removed from V and 2 bases from J, the gap between germline ends came to 8 bases. This CDR3 is CASRSGTYEQYF. CDR3 sequence (DNA): TGTGCCAGCAGATCAGGGACCTACGAGCAGTACTTC.

This chain links TRBV6-1 with TRBJ2-2; D ambiguous. Trimming left V 6 bases short and J 6 bases short, with 14 bases between. The CDR3 length is 14 residues. Germline CDR1 reads MNHNS; CDR2 reads SASEGT. The CDR3 here is CASSKDGFAGELFF. The CDR3 region has the DNA TGTGCCAGCAGCAAGGACGGGTTCGCCGGGGAGCTGTTTTTT.

This clonotype was detected ten times or more. V and J are TRBV27 and TRBJ1-5; weak D call: TRBD1 (5 bases). CDR3 size: 16 residues. V gave up 0 bases and J gave up 3 bases, with 12 bases separating them. CDR1 is MNHEY and CDR2 is SMNVEV in the germline V gene (reference sequence). CDR3 DNA: TGTGCCAGCAGTTTATCGTGGGGAGGGGACAATCAGCCCCAGCATTTT. Translation: CASSLSWGGDNQPQHF.

V and J are TRBV2 and TRBJ1-1; 8 bases line up with TRBD1. This CDR3 is built from 17 residues. CDR1 SNHLY and CDR2 FYNNEI come from the germline V gene. J was trimmed by 8 bases and V by 5 bases; bases with no gene match: 19. CDR3 protein: CASSPRTGKDWPTEAFF. In DNA form, the CDR3 reads TGTGCCAGCAGTCCACGGACAGGGAAGGATTGGCCTACCGAAGCTTTCTTT.

The sample holds many counts of this clonotype. CDR3 residues: CASTWDRGGNEQYF. CDR3 bases: TGTGCCAGCACCTGGGACAGGGGAGGAAACGAGCAGTACTTC. The chain uses TRBV6-1 and TRBJ2-7; 10 positions match TRBD1. CDR1 is MNHNS, CDR2 SASEGT, per germline. With V trimmed by 7 bases and J by 5 bases, 8 bases remained unmatched. The CDR3 has 14 residues.

This clonotype was detected only a few times. V usage is TRBV2 and J usage is TRBJ2-3; D is unresolved. The CDR3 loop spans 14 amino acids. V gave up 9 bases and J gave up 1 base, with 14 bases separating them. CDR1 and CDR2 (germline): SNHLY, FYNNEI. The CDR3 region is CASLFVDGTDTQYF. CDR3 DNA sequence: TGTGCCAGTTTATTTGTGGATGGCACAGATACGCAGTATTTT. Full variable domain (remainder filled in from reference TRBV2 and TRBJ2-3): EPEVTQTPSHQVTQMGQEVILRCVPISNHLYFYWYRQILGQKVEFLVSFYNNEISEKSEIFDDQFSVERPDGSNFTLKIRSTKLEDSAMYFCASLFVDGTDTQYFGPGTRLTVL.

The chain carries TRBV6-2 or TRBV6-3 and TRBJ2-1; 7 bases fit TRBD1. CDR3 length equals 15 residues. From germline, CDR1 is MNHEY and CDR2 SVGEGT. V was clipped by 5 bases and J by 1 base; unmatched bases: 5. CDR3 region: CASSDRVLSYNEQFF. CDR3 in DNA: TGTGCCAGCAGTGACAGGGTCCTGTCCTACAATGAGCAGTTCTTC.

The chain couples TRBV24-1 to TRBJ2-1; 9 positions agree with TRBD2. CDR3 length: 14 amino acids. From germline, CDR1 is KGHDR and CDR2 SFDVKD. The V segment lost 8 bases and the J segment 4 bases; nucleotides outside the gene matches: 5. DNA of the CDR3: TGTGCCACCAAGGCTAGCGGGGAGTACAATGAGCAGTTCTTC. This codes for CATKASGEYNEQFF.

This clonotype appeared a few times. The chain carries TRBV5-1 and TRBJ2-1; TRBD2 might be the D (5 bases). Germline-derived CDR1 and CDR2 are SGHRS and YFSETQ. The CDR3 has 15 amino acids. Trimming left V 6 bases short and J 4 bases short, with 17 bases between. The chain's CDR3 is CASTPRGRLYNEQFF. CDR3 bases: TGCGCCAGCACCCCCCGGGGTCGACTTTACAATGAGCAGTTCTTC.